Presented here are 15 T cell receptor beta chains from one specimen sequenced in a study of T-cell memory formation after mild COVID-19. Using its own MiXCR run on the 5' RACE reads, TCRdb lists one record per CDR3 protein. The table shows 140,000 or so distinct CDR3 sequences, with about 6% occurring only once. Sequencing used PBMCs or a T cell subset sorted from them (not recorded which). These receptors were taken from an adult woman who had mild COVID-19 (a few samples of this study predate the infection). Cell type and time point are not known.

This clonotype showed up just a few times. The chain recombines TRBV20-1 with TRBJ2-3; 11 positions agree with TRBD1. The CDR3 is 12 residues long. With 3 bases clipped from V and 8 bases from J, the junction kept 1 base outside the gene matches. CDR1 and CDR2 from the germline V gene are DFQATT and SNEGSKA (reference sequence). The DNA of the CDR3 is TGCAGTGCTAGGGGACAGGGGGGTACGCAGTATTTT. Its translation is CSARGQGGTQYF.

The rearrangement joins TRBV2 to TRBJ1-5; D unclear. V dropped 7 bases and J dropped 4 bases, with 11 bases sitting between them. Germline assignment: CDR1 SNHLY and CDR2 FYNNEI. The CDR3 consists of 13 residues. CDR3 protein: CASMREPNQPQHF. The CDR3 coding sequence is TGTGCCAGCATGAGGGAACCAAATCAGCCCCAGCATTTT.

This clonotype was observed a handful of times. V usage is TRBV18 and J usage is TRBJ2-5, with a weak D call TRBD1 (6 bases). Germline V CDR1 and CDR2: KGHSH, LQKENI. V was trimmed by 1 base and J by 2 bases, leaving 8 bases between them. The CDR3 contains 14 residues. The CDR3 sequence: CASSPQRGQETQYF. The CDR3 DNA sequence: TGTGCCAGCTCACCACAGAGGGGGCAAGAGACCCAGTACTTC.

The genes are TRBV30 and TRBJ2-6, with unresolved D. This CDR3 has 12 residues. Trimming left V 3 bases short and J 4 bases short, with 4 bases between. Germline CDR1 and CDR2: GTSNPN and SVGIG (reference sequence). The CDR3 DNA follows: TGTGCCTGGAGCCCAGGGGCCAACGTCCTGACTTTC. Translated: CAWSPGANVLTF.

Only a few counts were recorded for this clonotype. V is TRBV7-2 and J is TRBJ1-3; D gene ambiguous. V was trimmed by 6 bases and J by 0 bases, leaving 3 bases between them. The CDR3 loop spans 12 amino acids. CDR1 and CDR2 (germline): SGHTA, FQGNSA. CDR3 sequence reads: CASRDSGNTIYF. CDR3 in DNA: TGTGCCAGCAGAGACTCTGGAAACACCATATATTTT.

The chain combines TRBV2 with TRBJ1-1; D is undetermined. The V end lost 7 bases, the J end lost 4 bases, and 1 base lay between the germline ends. The CDR3 is 9 residues long. Germline CDR1 and CDR2: SNHLY and FYNNEI. The CDR3 spells CASITEAFF. For the CDR3, the DNA is TGTGCCAGCATCACTGAAGCTTTCTTT. Full variable domain (rest looked up from reference TRBV2 and TRBJ1-1): EPEVTQTPSHQVTQMGQEVILRCVPISNHLYFYWYRQILGQKVEFLVSFYNNEISEKSEIFDDQFSVERPDGSNFTLKIRSTKLEDSAMYFCASITEAFFGQGTRLTVV.

A few counts support this clonotype. The chain combines TRBV12-3 or TRBV12-4 with TRBJ2-1, with D unresolved. V dropped 2 bases and J dropped 8 bases, with 4 bases sitting between them. This CDR3 region has 11 residues. The CDR3 sequence: CASSLSYEQFF. CDR3 DNA sequence: TGTGCCAGCAGTTTAAGCTATGAGCAGTTCTTC.

There are a few counts of this clonotype. The chain's CDR3 is CASSLTYSHRLDSGELFF. The CDR3 DNA sequence: TGTGCCAGCAGCTTAACGTACTCCCACAGGCTGGACTCCGGGGAGCTGTTTTTT. This chain connects TRBV7-3 to TRBJ2-2; D might be TRBD1 or TRBD2, each matching 5 bases. V gave up 0 bases and J gave up 6 bases, with 20 bases separating them. CDR3 length equals 18 residues. Germline lookup yields CDR1 SGHTA and CDR2 FQGTGA. Full variable domain (missing parts from reference TRBV7-3 and TRBJ2-2): GAGVSQTPSNKVTEKGKYVELRCDPISGHTALYWYRQSLGQGPEFLIYFQGTGAADDSGLPNDRFFAVRPEGSVSTLKIQRTERGDSAVYLCASSLTYSHRLDSGELFFGEGSRLTVL.

This clonotype has ten or more counts. The CDR3 DNA follows: TGTGCCAGCAGCTTAGAGGGCGCCTTAGCCAAAAACATTCAGTACTTC. Protein sequence: CASSLEGALAKNIQYF. This chain connects TRBV7-2 to TRBJ2-4; D gene uncertain. The CDR3 runs to 16 residues. V was clipped by 1 base and J by 0 bases, with 10 bases between them. The germline V gene encodes CDR1 SGHTA and CDR2 FQGNSA.

J is TRBJ2-1 and V is TRBV11-1; 10 bases fit TRBD1. With V trimmed by 5 bases and J by 4 bases, 8 bases remained unmatched. This CDR3 has 16 residues. Per the germline V gene, CDR1 is SGHAT and CDR2 is FQDESV (reference sequence). CDR3 sequence reads: CASSRQGAGVYNEQFF. The DNA of the CDR3 is TGTGCCAGCAGCAGACAGGGGGCCGGGGTTTACAATGAGCAGTTCTTC.

This clonotype was seen a few times. The chain employs TRBV12-3 or TRBV12-4 and TRBJ2-7; 10 positions agree with TRBD2. This CDR3 region has 15 residues. V lost 3 bases to trimming and J lost 4 bases; unmatched junction nucleotides: 6. CDR3 residues: CASSFGAGGRYEQYF. The CDR3 DNA sequence: TGTGCCAGCAGTTTTGGAGCGGGGGGGCGGTACGAGCAGTACTTC.

The V gene is TRBV30, the J gene TRBJ1-5; D possibly corresponds to TRBD1 (6 bases). CDR1 is GTSNPN and CDR2 is SVGIG in the germline V gene (reference sequence). V was trimmed by 5 bases and J by 1 base, leaving 9 bases between them. This CDR3 spans 13 amino acids. Here the CDR3 DNA reads TGTGCCTGGTCCACAGGGAGCAATCAGCCCCAGCATTTT. Translating gives CAWSTGSNQPQHF.

This clonotype was found a few times. This chain joins TRBV19 and TRBJ2-1; 9 bases match TRBD2. The CDR3 length is 21 residues. Trimming at V came to 5 bases and at J to 1 base, leaving 21 bases not matched to a gene. CDR1 is LNHDA, CDR2 SQIVND, per germline (reference sequence). This CDR3 is CASSPRPGQLKLAGSYNEQFF. Written as DNA, the CDR3 is TGTGCCAGTAGTCCCCGGCCGGGACAGCTAAAACTAGCGGGTTCCTACAATGAGCAGTTCTTC.

This clonotype was seen many times. Here the CDR3 reads CASSLLDAAYEQYF. The CDR3 DNA follows: TGTGCCAGCAGCTTACTAGACGCGGCCTACGAGCAGTACTTC. This chain uses TRBV7-9 with TRBJ2-7; no firm D call. The CDR3 runs 14 residues. V gave up 2 bases and J gave up 2 bases, with 10 bases separating them. Germline-derived CDR1 and CDR2 are SEHNR and FQNEAQ (reference sequence).

This clonotype was recorded many times. The genes are TRBV24-1 and TRBJ2-2; no definite D call. Per the germline V gene, CDR1 is KGHDR and CDR2 is SFDVKD. The CDR3 loop spans 16 amino acids. Trimming removed 1 base from V and 3 bases from J, with 11 bases in between. In nucleotides, the CDR3 is TGTGCCACCAGTGATTTCGGCGCCCCGGACACCGGGGAGCTGTTTTTT. This codes for CATSDFGAPDTGELFF.